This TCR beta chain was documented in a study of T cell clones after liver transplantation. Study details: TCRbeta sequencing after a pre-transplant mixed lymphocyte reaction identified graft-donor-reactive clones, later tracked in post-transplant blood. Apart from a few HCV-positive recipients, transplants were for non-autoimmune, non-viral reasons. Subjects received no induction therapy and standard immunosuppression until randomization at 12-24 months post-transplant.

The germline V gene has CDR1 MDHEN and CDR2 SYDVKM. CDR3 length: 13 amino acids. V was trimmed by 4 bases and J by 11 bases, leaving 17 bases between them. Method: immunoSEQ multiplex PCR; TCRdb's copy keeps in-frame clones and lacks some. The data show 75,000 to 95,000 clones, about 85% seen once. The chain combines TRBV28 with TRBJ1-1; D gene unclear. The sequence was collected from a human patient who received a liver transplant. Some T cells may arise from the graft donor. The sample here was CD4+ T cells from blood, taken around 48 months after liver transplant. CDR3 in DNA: TGTGCCAGCAGTTCATCTTTCTCCCTACGGGCTTTCTTT. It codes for CASSSSFSLRAFF.